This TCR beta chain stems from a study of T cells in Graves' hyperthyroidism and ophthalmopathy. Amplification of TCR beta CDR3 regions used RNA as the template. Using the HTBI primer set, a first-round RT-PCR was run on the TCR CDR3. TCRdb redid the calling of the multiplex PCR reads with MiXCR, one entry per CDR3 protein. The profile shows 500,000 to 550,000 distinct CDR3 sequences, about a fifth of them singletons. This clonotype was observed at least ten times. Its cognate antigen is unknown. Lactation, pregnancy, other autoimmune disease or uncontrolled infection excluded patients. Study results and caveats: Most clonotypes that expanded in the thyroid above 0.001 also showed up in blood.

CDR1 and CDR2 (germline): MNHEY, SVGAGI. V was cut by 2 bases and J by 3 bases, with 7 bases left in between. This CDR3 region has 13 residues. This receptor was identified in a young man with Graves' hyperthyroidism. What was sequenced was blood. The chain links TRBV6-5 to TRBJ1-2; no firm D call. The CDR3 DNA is TGTGCCAGCAGTTACGGCTACTACTATGGCTACACCTTC. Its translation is CASSYGYYYGYTF.